What follows describes a single T cell receptor beta chain. Its antigen is not identified. This sample stems from a study of cytomegalovirus exposure and HLA in healthy donors. While unrecorded immune exposures were likely, the donors were nominally healthy when sampled. CMV serostatus data were not documented for this donor. Researchers ran the PCR with 60 Vbeta and 13 Jbeta primers. In the original processing: As a later analysis found, there were 80 million or so unique TCR beta chains, of which approximately 10 million were shared. Assay used: immunoSEQ multiplex PCR; TCRdb lists only in-frame clones, some missing. V and J calls and clone size are those listed in that table; D and trimming were worked out from the DNA. The sample has around 150,000 clones, around 63% seen once. General study points: In an earlier analysis, about 87% or about 30%: the productive usage of most TCR beta V segments.

Specimen: PBMCs. The clonotype originates from a human donor in good health.

The CDR3 loop is CASSDSTDSAYEQYF. For the CDR3, the DNA is TGTGCCAGCAGTGATTCCACCGATAGCGCCTACGAGCAGTACTTC. The chain is built from TRBV25-1 and TRBJ2-7, with D perhaps TRBD2 (5 bases). CDR1 is MGHDK and CDR2 is SYGVNS in the germline V gene. This CDR3 is built from 15 residues. V dropped 3 bases and J dropped 2 bases, with 14 bases sitting between them.